This T cell receptor beta chain is from a study of cytomegalovirus exposure and HLA in healthy donors. Study-level background: The same platform used for the approximately 670 first-cohort repertoires was also used for the roughly 130 validation repertoires, as a later analysis reported. Study outcomes and limitations: The study listed about 150 cytomegalovirus-associated TCR beta chains. A later analysis found first-cohort TCR clusters tended to co-occur in the 120 validation repertoires. Despite most TCR sequences being rare, some public TCRs occurred in many donors.

Here immunoSEQ multiplex PCR was the method, and the copy in TCRdb shows in-frame clones only, minus some. The table has roughly 120,000 clones, around 92% seen once. CDR1 LNHNV and CDR2 YYDKDF come from the germline V gene (reference sequence). The CDR3 totals 13 residues. After removal of 4 bases from V and 7 bases from J, the junction contained 2 bases not matched to a gene. This clone was observed a single time. Its specificity is unknown. Sequencing input: PBMCs. This rearrangement joins TRBV15 to TRBJ1-5; TRBD1 agrees at 9 bases. The TCR was taken from a man aged 25 to 40 in good health and CMV-seronegative. CDR3 region: CATSTDRGQPQHF. The DNA for the CDR3 is TGTGCCACCAGCACCGACAGGGGGCAGCCCCAGCATTTT.